The 28 T cell receptor beta chains reported below all come from one sample, sequenced in a study of T cells after yellow fever vaccination. TCRdb reprocessed the 5' RACE reads via MiXCR and lists one record per CDR3 protein. The table shows approximately 150,000 distinct CDR3 sequences, with around 7.7% occurring only once. Sequencing was performed on CD4+ T cells sorted from PBMCs, taken 5 days after the yellow fever booster vaccination. These receptors were obtained from a man younger than 45 who received the YFV17D yellow fever vaccine.

Ten or more counts support this clonotype. The junction departs from germline at one end; a sequencing error may be responsible. The V gene is TRBV29-1, the J gene TRBJ2-7, with a possible D match to TRBD1 (6 bases). CDR1 is SQVTM, CDR2 ANQGSEA, per germline. The CDR3 is 9 residues long. Here the CDR3 DNA reads TGCAGCGTTGAAGACAACAGGGTTTTC. Its protein is CSVEDNRVF.

This clonotype was counted at least ten times. This chain uses TRBV12-3 or TRBV12-4 with TRBJ2-1, with 9 bases aligning to TRBD2. The ends lost 5 bases at V and 10 bases at J; junction bases unmatched: 0. CDR3 length: 11 residues. The CDR3 DNA reads TGTGCCAGCAGTAGCGGGAGGGAGCAGTTCTTC. Translating it yields CASSSGREQFF.

In its sample, this clonotype was seen many times. The rearrangement uses TRBV20-1 and TRBJ2-7, with D possibly being TRBD2 (5 bases). CDR1 and CDR2 from the germline V gene are DFQATT and SNEGSKA (reference sequence). Deletions cut 6 bases from V and 12 bases from J, with 15 bases between. The CDR3 extends over 10 amino acids. Here the CDR3 reads CSARDDRRYF. DNA of the CDR3: TGCAGTGCGAGGGATGATAGAAGGTACTTC.

This clonotype was seen at least ten times. The chain employs TRBV7-3 and TRBJ2-1, with 11 bases fitting TRBD2. The V segment lost 6 bases and the J segment 3 bases; nucleotides outside the gene matches: 7. Germline CDR1 reads SGHTA; CDR2 reads FQGTGA. The CDR3 length is 16 residues. CDR3 sequence (DNA): TGTGCCAGCAGTATCTCCGGGACTAGCGGCTACAATGAGCAGTTCTTC. Residues: CASSISGTSGYNEQFF. The full variable domain, rest sourced from reference TRBV7-3 and TRBJ2-1, is GAGVSQTPSNKVTEKGKYVELRCDPISGHTALYWYRQSLGQGPEFLIYFQGTGAADDSGLPNDRFFAVRPEGSVSTLKIQRTERGDSAVYLCASSISGTSGYNEQFFGPGTRLTVL.

This clonotype was detected ten times or more. The V and J genes are TRBV30 and TRBJ2-7, with 10 bases fitting TRBD1. V dropped 8 bases and J dropped 4; count of bases not matched to a gene: 11. Germline V gene lookup returns CDR1 GTSNPN and CDR2 SVGIG (reference sequence). This CDR3 comprises 14 residues. CDR3: CAQSYGQGVYEQYF. The CDR3 nucleotides are TGTGCCCAGTCGTACGGACAGGGGGTGTACGAGCAGTACTTC.

Many counts were recorded for this clonotype. This rearrangement joins TRBV7-2 to TRBJ2-5; tentative D call: TRBD2 (6 bases). Germline V gene sequence: CDR1 SGHTA, CDR2 FQGNSA. The CDR3 covers 15 residues. V lost 1 base, J lost 5 bases, and 14 bases lay in between. The CDR3 region is CASSLGGTALETQYF. In DNA, the CDR3 is TGTGCCAGCAGCTTAGGCGGGACGGCTTTGGAGACCCAGTACTTC.

This clonotype was seen many times. This chain uses TRBV5-4 with TRBJ2-2, with D tentatively TRBD1 or TRBD2 (6 bases each). V gave up 0 bases and J gave up 4 bases, with 13 bases separating them. In germline, CDR1 is SGHNT, CDR2 YYREEE (reference sequence). The CDR3 totals 16 residues. In nucleotides, the CDR3 is TGTGCCAGCAGCTTGGAACAGGGAGGCAGCACCGGGGAGCTGTTTTTT. Translated, it gives CASSLEQGGSTGELFF.

This clonotype showed up many times. The rearrangement links TRBV19 to TRBJ2-5, with D unresolved. Germline CDR1 reads LNHDA; CDR2 reads SQIVND (reference sequence). Trimming took off 3 bases at V and 4 bases at J, with 12 bases between the two ends. There are 14 residues in the CDR3. The CDR3 sequence is CASSILWGLETQYF. Written as DNA, the CDR3 is TGTGCCAGTAGTATCCTCTGGGGTCTAGAGACCCAGTACTTC.

This clonotype was seen repeatedly, ten times or more. The V call is TRBV29-1, the J call TRBJ2-3, with TRBD2 identical over 10 bases. Germline trimming cut 8 bases from V and 5 bases from J; bases unmatched to any gene: 10. Germline V gene data show CDR1 as SQVTM and CDR2 as ANQGSEA. The CDR3 totals 14 residues. CDR3 region: CSTSSGSRIDTQYF. Written as DNA, the CDR3 is TGCAGCACTTCTAGCGGGAGTAGGATAGATACGCAGTATTTT.

Ten or more counts support this clonotype. The V call is TRBV12-3 or TRBV12-4, the J call TRBJ1-5; no definite D call. Trimming took 2 bases from V and 8 from J, leaving 13 bases between them. CDR3 size: 14 residues. For the CDR3, the DNA is TGTGCCAGCAGTTTATCGGCCGGGTTAGAGCCCCAGCATTTT. Its protein product is CASSLSAGLEPQHF.

In regard to this clonotype: This may come from a read error, since a much larger clone is one base off. The CDR3 DNA is TGCAGTGCTACCACCCCGACAGGGTCACTGGATGAGCAGTTCTTC. Amino acid sequence: CSATTPTGSLDEQFF. The gene calls are TRBV20-1 and TRBJ2-1, with 7 bases that match TRBD1. This CDR3 region has 15 residues. The germline gives CDR1 DFQATT, CDR2 SNEGSKA (reference sequence). V was clipped by 4 bases and J by 8 bases; unmatched bases: 14.

The table lists this clonotype with a few counts. The chain links TRBV19 to TRBJ2-2, with 8 bases identical to TRBD2. The CDR3 is 15 amino acids. The germline CDR1 and CDR2 sequences are LNHDA and SQIVND (reference sequence). J was trimmed by 6 bases and V by 8 bases; bases with no gene match: 11. CDR3 protein: CASAKAAGVPGELFF. CDR3 nucleotides: TGTGCCAGTGCTAAGGCAGCGGGAGTTCCCGGGGAGCTGTTTTTT.

Details on this clonotype: A much bigger clone sits one base away, suggesting this may be a read error. The chain recombines TRBV20-1 with TRBJ2-1; maybe TRBD1 (5 bases). This CDR3 spans 14 amino acids. From germline, CDR1 is DFQATT and CDR2 SNEGSKA (reference sequence). Trimming took off 5 bases at V and 0 bases at J, with 11 bases between the two ends. The CDR3, as DNA: TGCAGTGCTGGGGCTTCAAGCTCCTACAATGAGCAGTTCTTC. Its translation: CSAGASSSYNEQFF.

This clonotype was counted at least ten times. The J gene is TRBJ1-5, the V gene TRBV7-9, with D uncertain. The germline V gene encodes CDR1 SEHNR and CDR2 FQNEAQ (reference sequence). V shed 4 bases and J shed 6 bases, with 13 bases lying between them. This CDR3 contains 14 residues. For the CDR3, the DNA is TGTGCCAGCAGCTCCCCGGACGTCGGTCAGCCCCAGCATTTT. Protein sequence: CASSSPDVGQPQHF.

This clonotype was seen many times. V and J are TRBV18 and TRBJ2-4; D perhaps matches TRBD2 (6 bases). Germline values: CDR1 KGHSH, CDR2 LQKENI. This CDR3 is 14 amino acids long. The V end lost 3 bases, the J end lost 0 bases, and 6 bases lay between the germline ends. The CDR3, as DNA: TGTGCCAGCTCACCGGGGGGAGCCAAAAACATTCAGTACTTC. This translates into CASSPGGAKNIQYF.

This clonotype appeared a few times. This sequence joins TRBV9 and TRBJ2-7, with TRBD1 matching 9 bases. The CDR3 consists of 15 residues. Germline V gene data show CDR1 as SGDLS and CDR2 as YYNGEE. V dropped 3 bases and J dropped 6; count of bases not matched to a gene: 10. For the CDR3, the DNA is TGTGCCAGCAGCGCAAACCCGGGACAGGGTGCCGAGCAGTACTTC. It translates to CASSANPGQGAEQYF.

This clonotype was detected many times. The gene calls are TRBV20-1 and TRBJ2-1; a weak D match, TRBD1 (5 bases). V was clipped by 3 bases and J by 8 bases, with 14 bases between them. CDR3 length: 13 amino acids. Germline V gene data show CDR1 as DFQATT and CDR2 as SNEGSKA (reference sequence). The CDR3 DNA reads TGCAGTGCTAGGTACTCAGGGTTGGATGAGCAGTTCTTC. Amino acid sequence: CSARYSGLDEQFF.

This chain uses TRBV5-1 with TRBJ2-6, with D tentatively TRBD1 or TRBD2 (6 bases each). CDR1 SGHRS and CDR2 YFSETQ come from the germline V gene. The CDR3 is made up of 18 amino acids. The V gene lost 5 bases and the J gene lost 1 base, with 19 bases spanning the gap. In DNA, the CDR3 is TGCGCCAGCAGTCAGACTAGTCGTCAGGGGTCTGGGGCCAACGTCCTGACTTTC. As protein: CASSQTSRQGSGANVLTF.

The chain is built from TRBV9 and TRBJ2-5, with D perhaps TRBD1 or TRBD2 (5 bases each). Per germline, CDR1 SGDLS and CDR2 YYNGEE. CDR3 size: 15 residues. Trimming left V 2 bases short and J 2 bases short, with 13 bases between. The DNA for the CDR3 is TGTGCCAGCAGCGTCCAACCGGGACCGCAAGAGACCCAGTACTTC. Residues: CASSVQPGPQETQYF.

This clonotype appeared many times. This chain connects TRBV20-1 to TRBJ2-1, with D maybe TRBD2 (5 bases). Per germline, CDR1 DFQATT and CDR2 SNEGSKA (reference sequence). With 3 bases removed from V and 4 bases from J, the gap between germline ends came to 22 bases. The CDR3 has 17 amino acids. CDR3 loop: CSARFPSGLVGYNEQFF. DNA for the CDR3: TGCAGTGCTAGGTTCCCAAGCGGCCTAGTCGGGTACAATGAGCAGTTCTTC.

This chain uses TRBV5-6 with TRBJ2-2; 7 nucleotides match TRBD2. This CDR3 region has 17 residues. Germline CDR1 reads SGHDT; CDR2 reads YYEEEE. Trimming cost V 0 bases and J 3 bases; bases outside gene matches: 8. This chain's CDR3 is CASSLVGGEIHTGELFF. CDR3 sequence (DNA): TGTGCCAGCAGCTTGGTGGGGGGGGAAATCCACACCGGGGAGCTGTTTTTT.

This clonotype has ten or more counts. The J gene is TRBJ2-1, the V gene TRBV12-3 or TRBV12-4; 12 nucleotides match TRBD2. This CDR3 contains 15 residues. Losses at the gene ends were 7 bases for V and 6 bases for J; bases not matched to a gene: 7. CDR3 DNA sequence: TGTGCCAGCAACCAGAGACTAGCGGGAGTCAATGAGCAGTTCTTC. As protein: CASNQRLAGVNEQFF.

Points on this clonotype: This may be a read error: a much more frequent sequence differs by one nucleotide. V is TRBV5-1 and J is TRBJ2-7; TRBD1 matches 9 bases. The CDR3 consists of 14 residues. Unmatched junction bases numbered 4, after V lost 4 bases and J lost 2 bases. CDR1 and CDR2 (germline): SGHRS, YFSETQ. CDR3 bases: TGCGCCAGCAGCGTGGGACAGGGAGCCTACGAGCAGTACTTC. Protein product: CASSVGQGAYEQYF.

This clonotype was observed at least ten times. The chain employs TRBV2 and TRBJ2-5; D possibly corresponds to TRBD2 (6 bases). V lost 6 bases, J lost 2 bases, and 13 bases lay in between. Per germline, CDR1 SNHLY and CDR2 FYNNEI. This CDR3 has 14 amino acids. The CDR3, as DNA: TGTGCCAGCAGGTATTGGGGACTGCAAGAGACCCAGTACTTC. It specifies CASRYWGLQETQYF.

This clonotype occurred many times. This rearrangement joins TRBV5-1 to TRBJ2-7; the D gene is possibly TRBD2 (6 bases). V shed 0 bases and J shed 5 bases, with 21 bases lying between them. This CDR3 has 17 residues. Germline lookup yields CDR1 SGHRS and CDR2 YFSETQ. DNA of the CDR3: TGCGCCAGCAGCTTGGAGTGGCCGGGGGTCCGGGTGGACGAGCAGTACTTC. This translates into CASSLEWPGVRVDEQYF.

This clonotype was recorded many times. The chain joins TRBV12-3 or TRBV12-4 to TRBJ2-3; perhaps TRBD1 as D (7 bases). This CDR3 has 17 residues. Trimming pared 7 bases from V and 4 bases from J, leaving 24 bases between. CDR3 protein: CASTPGSGVRGADTQYF. The DNA for the CDR3 is TGTGCCAGCACCCCTGGGAGTGGTGTCAGGGGGGCAGATACGCAGTATTTT.

This clonotype was counted ten times or more. This sequence joins TRBV20-1 and TRBJ2-7, with 10 bases matching TRBD2. The germline V gene has CDR1 DFQATT and CDR2 SNEGSKA (reference sequence). With V trimmed by 1 base and J by 3 bases, 9 bases remained unmatched. There are 16 residues in the CDR3. The CDR3 loop is CSARVRLAGGFYEQYF. The CDR3 DNA sequence: TGCAGTGCTAGAGTCCGACTAGCGGGCGGGTTCTACGAGCAGTACTTC.

This clonotype was detected many times. This chain connects TRBV7-9 to TRBJ2-2, with 8 bases matching TRBD2. The CDR3 extends over 15 amino acids. The germline CDR1 and CDR2 sequences are SEHNR and FQNEAQ (reference sequence). V dropped 8 bases and J dropped 4; count of bases not matched to a gene: 9. The CDR3 protein is CASLYGLAGTGELFF. CDR3 nucleotide sequence: TGTGCCAGCCTCTATGGTCTAGCGGGCACCGGGGAGCTGTTTTTT.